The 5 T cell receptor beta chains reported below all come from one sample, sequenced in a study of graft-versus-host responses after intestinal transplantation. Here immunoSEQ multiplex PCR was the method, and the copy in TCRdb shows in-frame clones only, minus some. The table has over 65,000 clones, 92% seen once. Sequenced here: PBMCs, sampled 98 days after intestinal transplantation. Receptors were obtained from a human patient who received an intestinal transplant, so some T cells may come from the graft donor.

Of note for this clone: An end of the junction does not agree with germline; a read error may underlie this. V and J are TRBV23-1 and TRBJ2-7; maybe TRBD2 (5 bases). TRBV23-1 is filed as an ORF, its function uncertain. CDR3 size: 12 residues. CDR3: CTSSQRGYEQYF. The DNA for the CDR3 is TGCACCAGCAGTCAACGAGGGTACGAGCAGTACTTC.

The sample holds a few counts of this clone. The V gene is TRBV5-1, the J gene TRBJ2-5, with D perhaps matching TRBD1 (5 bases). The CDR3 has 14 amino acids. The germline V gene encodes CDR1 SGHRS and CDR2 YFSETQ. V dropped 0 bases and J dropped 5 bases, with 11 bases sitting between them. The CDR3 DNA is TGCGCCAGCAGCTTGGCCTTACCAGGGGAGACCCAGTACTTC. Translating gives CASSLALPGETQYF.

Details on this clone: Other DNA sequences in the same sample also yield this CDR3. V gene TRBV11-2 combines with J gene TRBJ2-1; 7 positions match TRBD2. CDR3 length: 14 amino acids. The germline gives CDR1 SGHAT, CDR2 FQNNGV. After removal of 1 base from V and 3 bases from J, the junction contained 0 bases not matched to a gene. CDR3 region: CASSLGGGYNEQFF. CDR3 in DNA: TGTGCCAGCAGCTTAGGGGGGGGCTACAATGAGCAGTTCTTC.

The chain uses TRBV4-1 and TRBJ2-3; 9 bases agree with TRBD2. With 2 bases clipped from V and 6 bases from J, the junction kept 3 bases outside the gene matches. The germline CDR1 and CDR2 sequences are MGHRA and YSYEKL. There are 14 residues in the CDR3. The CDR3 reads CASSQSAGGDTQYF. In nucleotides, the CDR3 is TGCGCCAGCAGCCAAAGCGCGGGAGGGGATACGCAGTATTTT.

The chain employs TRBV6-5 and TRBJ2-5; weak D call: TRBD2 (5 bases). V lost 7 bases and J lost 1, with 10 bases in between. CDR3 size: 13 residues. In germline, CDR1 is MNHEY, CDR2 SVGAGI. CDR3 coding DNA: TGTGCCAGCATGGTCAGCGGCCAAGAGACCCAGTACTTC. It encodes CASMVSGQETQYF.